This TCR beta chain was retrieved from a study of beta chain features in type 1 diabetes. General observations from the study: TCRB CDR3 length was moderately but significantly reduced in all four CD4+ subsets of Type 1 diabetes patients.

The investigators reverse transcribed all of the isolated RNA, so they sequenced expressed TCRB transcripts. The method was immunoSEQ multiplex PCR; TCRdb's version includes in-frame clones alone and lacks a portion of them. In the table there are 40,000 to 55,000 clones, approximately 40% of which are singletons. A word on this clone: Its antigen remains unidentified.

The germline CDR1 and CDR2 sequences are KGHSH and LQKENI. The CDR3 has 15 amino acids. V shed 4 bases and J shed 4 bases, with 14 bases lying between them. The sequence was collected from a man aged 25-40 years with type 1 diabetes. The sample comprised stem cell memory CD4+ T cells from blood. The chain uses TRBV18 and TRBJ1-3; D remains unclear. The CDR3 reads CASSLAWEPGNTIYF. Written as DNA, the CDR3 is TGTGCCAGCTCACTAGCGTGGGAGCCCGGAAACACCATATATTTT.